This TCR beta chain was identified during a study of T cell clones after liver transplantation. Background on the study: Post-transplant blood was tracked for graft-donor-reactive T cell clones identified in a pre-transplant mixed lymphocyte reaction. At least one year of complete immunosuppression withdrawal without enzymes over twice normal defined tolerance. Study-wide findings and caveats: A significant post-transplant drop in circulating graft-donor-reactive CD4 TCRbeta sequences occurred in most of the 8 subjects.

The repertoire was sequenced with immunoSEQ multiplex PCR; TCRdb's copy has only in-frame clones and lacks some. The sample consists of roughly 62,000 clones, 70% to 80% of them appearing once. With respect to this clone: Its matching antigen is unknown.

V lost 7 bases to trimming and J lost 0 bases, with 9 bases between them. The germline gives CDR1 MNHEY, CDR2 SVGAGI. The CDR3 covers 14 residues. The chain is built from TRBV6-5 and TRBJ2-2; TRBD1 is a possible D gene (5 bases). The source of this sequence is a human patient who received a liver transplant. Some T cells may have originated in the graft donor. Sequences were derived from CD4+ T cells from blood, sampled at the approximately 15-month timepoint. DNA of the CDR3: TGTGCCAGCAAGCAGGGAACGAACACCGGGGAGCTGTTTTTT. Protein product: CASKQGTNTGELFF.